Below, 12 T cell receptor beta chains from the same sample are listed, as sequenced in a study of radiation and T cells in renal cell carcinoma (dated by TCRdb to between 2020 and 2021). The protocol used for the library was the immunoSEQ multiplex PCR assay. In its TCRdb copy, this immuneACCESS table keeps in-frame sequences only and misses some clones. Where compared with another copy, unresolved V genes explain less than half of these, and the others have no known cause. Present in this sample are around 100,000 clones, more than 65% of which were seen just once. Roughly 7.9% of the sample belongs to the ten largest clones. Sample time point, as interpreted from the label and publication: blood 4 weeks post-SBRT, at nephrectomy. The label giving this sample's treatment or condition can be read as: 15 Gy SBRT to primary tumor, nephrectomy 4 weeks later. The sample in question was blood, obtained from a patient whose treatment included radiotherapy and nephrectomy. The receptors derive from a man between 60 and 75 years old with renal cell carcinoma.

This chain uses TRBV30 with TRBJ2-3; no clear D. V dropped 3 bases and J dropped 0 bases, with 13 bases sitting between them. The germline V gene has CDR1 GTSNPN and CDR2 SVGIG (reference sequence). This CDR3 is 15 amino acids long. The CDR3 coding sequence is TGTGCCTGGAGCGTAGGTGTTACTAGCACAGATACGCAGTATTTT. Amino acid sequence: CAWSVGVTSTDTQYF. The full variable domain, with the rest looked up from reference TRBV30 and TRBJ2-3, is SQTIHQWPATLVQPVGSPLSLECTVEGTSNPNLYWYRQAAGRGLQLLFYSVGIGQISSEVPQNLSASRPQDRQFILSSKKLLLSDSGFYLCAWSVGVTSTDTQYFGPGTRLTVL.

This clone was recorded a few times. The DNA of the CDR3 is TGTGCCAGCAGCGTAGGACTAGCGGGAGCCCCGGGACACAATGAGCAGTTCTTC. It yields the protein CASSVGLAGAPGHNEQFF. The chain is built from TRBV9 and TRBJ2-1, with 12 bases aligning to TRBD2. J was trimmed by 5 bases and V by 0 bases; bases with no gene match: 9. The CDR3 is 18 residues long. Germline V CDR1 and CDR2: SGDLS, YYNGEE. Full variable domain (remainder filled in from reference TRBV9 and TRBJ2-1): DSGVTQTPKHLITATGQRVTLRCSPRSGDLSVYWYQQSLDQGLQFLIQYYNGEERAKGNILERFSAQQFPDLHSELNLSSLELGDSALYFCASSVGLAGAPGHNEQFFGPGTRLTVL.

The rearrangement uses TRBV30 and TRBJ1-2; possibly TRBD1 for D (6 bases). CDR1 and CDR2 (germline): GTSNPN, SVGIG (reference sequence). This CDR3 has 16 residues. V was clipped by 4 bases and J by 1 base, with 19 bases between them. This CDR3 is CAWKTGRPNINYGYTF. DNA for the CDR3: TGTGCCTGGAAAACAGGGCGCCCCAATATTAACTATGGCTACACCTTC.

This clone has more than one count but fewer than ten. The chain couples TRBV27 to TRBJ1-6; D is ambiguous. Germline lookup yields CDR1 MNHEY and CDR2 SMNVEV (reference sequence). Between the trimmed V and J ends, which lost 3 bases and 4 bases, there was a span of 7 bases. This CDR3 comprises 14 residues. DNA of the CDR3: TGTGCCAGCAGTTTCGGGGAGTATAATTCACCCCTCCACTTT. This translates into CASSFGEYNSPLHF.

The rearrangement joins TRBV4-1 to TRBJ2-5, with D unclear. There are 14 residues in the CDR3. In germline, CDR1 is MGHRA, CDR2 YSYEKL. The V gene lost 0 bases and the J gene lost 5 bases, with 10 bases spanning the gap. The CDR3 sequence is CASSQDQSRETQYF. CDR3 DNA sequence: TGCGCCAGCAGCCAAGATCAATCGAGGGAGACCCAGTACTTC.

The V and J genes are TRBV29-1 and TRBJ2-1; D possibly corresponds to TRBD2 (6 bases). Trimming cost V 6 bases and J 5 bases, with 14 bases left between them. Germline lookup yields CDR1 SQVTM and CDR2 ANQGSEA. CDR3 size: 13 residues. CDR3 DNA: TGCAGCGTGCGGACTACAACTCACAATGAGCAGTTCTTC. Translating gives CSVRTTTHNEQFF.

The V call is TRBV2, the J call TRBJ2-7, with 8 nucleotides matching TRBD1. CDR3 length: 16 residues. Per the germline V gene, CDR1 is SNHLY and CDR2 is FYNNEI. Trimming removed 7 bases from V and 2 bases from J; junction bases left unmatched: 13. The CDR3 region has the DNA TGTGCCAGCACCCTCAGAGGACAGGGCGGGACCTACGAGCAGTACTTC. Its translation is CASTLRGQGGTYEQYF.

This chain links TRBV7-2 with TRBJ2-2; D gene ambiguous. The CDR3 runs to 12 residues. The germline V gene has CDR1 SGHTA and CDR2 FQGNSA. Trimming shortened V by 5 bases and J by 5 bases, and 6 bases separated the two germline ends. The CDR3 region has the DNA TGTGCCAGCAGCCCCGGGACCGGGGAGCTGTTTTTT. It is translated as CASSPGTGELFF.

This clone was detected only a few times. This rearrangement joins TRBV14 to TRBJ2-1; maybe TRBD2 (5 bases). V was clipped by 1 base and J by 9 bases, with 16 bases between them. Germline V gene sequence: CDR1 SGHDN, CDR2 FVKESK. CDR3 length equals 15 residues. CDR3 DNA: TGTGCCAGCAGCCAAGGTCGACTACGTCGCCCTGAGCAGTTCTTC. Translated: CASSQGRLRRPEQFF. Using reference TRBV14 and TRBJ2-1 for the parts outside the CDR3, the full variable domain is EAGVTQFPSHSVIEKGQTVTLRCDPISGHDNLYWYRRVMGKEIKFLLHFVKESKQDESGMPNNRFLAERTGGTYSTLKVQPAELEDSGVYFCASSQGRLRRPEQFFGPGTRLTVL.

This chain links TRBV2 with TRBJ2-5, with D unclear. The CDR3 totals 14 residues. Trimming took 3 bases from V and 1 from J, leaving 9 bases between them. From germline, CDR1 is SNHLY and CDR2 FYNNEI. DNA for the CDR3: TGTGCCAGCAGTGATCCCCATTTCCAAGAGACCCAGTACTTC. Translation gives CASSDPHFQETQYF.

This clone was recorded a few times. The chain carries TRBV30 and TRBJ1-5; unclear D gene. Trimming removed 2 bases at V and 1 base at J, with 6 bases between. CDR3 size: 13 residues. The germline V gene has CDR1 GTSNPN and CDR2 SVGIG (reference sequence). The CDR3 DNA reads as TGTGCCTGGAGTCCACAGAGCAATCAGCCCCAGCATTTT. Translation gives CAWSPQSNQPQHF.

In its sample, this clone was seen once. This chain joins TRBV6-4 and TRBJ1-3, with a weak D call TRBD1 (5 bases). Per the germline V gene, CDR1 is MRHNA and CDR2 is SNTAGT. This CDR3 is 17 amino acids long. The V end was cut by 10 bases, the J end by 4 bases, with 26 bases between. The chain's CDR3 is CANRHTEPGPRGNTIYF. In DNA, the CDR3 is TGTGCCAACAGACACACGGAGCCGGGGCCCAGAGGAAACACCATATATTTT.